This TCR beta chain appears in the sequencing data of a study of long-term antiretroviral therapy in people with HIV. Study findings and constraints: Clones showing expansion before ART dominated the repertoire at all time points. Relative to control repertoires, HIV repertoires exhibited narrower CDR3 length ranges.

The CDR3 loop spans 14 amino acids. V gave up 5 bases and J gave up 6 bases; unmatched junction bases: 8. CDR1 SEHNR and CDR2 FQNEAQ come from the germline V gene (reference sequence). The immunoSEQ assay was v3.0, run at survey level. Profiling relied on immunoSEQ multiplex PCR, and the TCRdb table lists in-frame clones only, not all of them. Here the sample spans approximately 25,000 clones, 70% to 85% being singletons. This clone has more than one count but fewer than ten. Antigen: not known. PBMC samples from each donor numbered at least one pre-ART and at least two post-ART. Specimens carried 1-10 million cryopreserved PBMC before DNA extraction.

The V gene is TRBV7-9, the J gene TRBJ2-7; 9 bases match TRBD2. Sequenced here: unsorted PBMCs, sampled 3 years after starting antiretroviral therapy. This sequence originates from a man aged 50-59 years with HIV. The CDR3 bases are TGTGCCAGCAGCCCTAGCGGGAACATGGGCGAGCAGTACTTC. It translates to CASSPSGNMGEQYF.